The next 20 T cell receptor beta chains were all read from a single sample in a study of T and B cells in COVID-19 patients. BIOMED2 TRB-A/B primer pools were used in multiplex TRB PCR. TCRdb re-called the multiplex PCR reads through MiXCR, storing one row per CDR3 protein. The profile shows fewer than 6,500 distinct CDR3 sequences, about 28% of them singletons. TRB was amplified from approximately 250-480 ng of blood genomic DNA. The material sequenced was blood. The receptors were gathered from a human donor with active COVID-19. The donor label of this sample is uncertain.

This clonotype was seen more than once but under ten times. This chain connects TRBV27 to TRBJ1-2; D gene uncertain. V lost 0 bases and J 10 bases, leaving 12 bases between the germline ends. Germline V gene sequence: CDR1 MNHEY, CDR2 SMNVEV (reference sequence). The CDR3 runs to 13 residues. CDR3 DNA: TGTGCCAGCAGTTTATCAGTTCCGGTGATCTACACCTTC. It specifies CASSLSVPVIYTF.

In its sample, this clonotype was seen once. The chain employs TRBV6-5 and TRBJ2-2; weak D call: TRBD1 (5 bases). Looked up from germline, CDR1 is MNHEY and CDR2 is SVGAGI. V was clipped by 5 bases and J by 7 bases, with 20 bases between them. This CDR3 is built from 16 residues. CDR3 nucleotides: TGTGCCAGCAGTGATATACGAGTAGGGGAAGGCGGGGAGCTGTTTTTT. Protein sequence: CASSDIRVGEGGELFF.

A few counts support this clonotype. This chain uses TRBV6-1 with TRBJ1-1; tentative D call: TRBD1 (5 bases). The CDR3 runs to 14 residues. Germline CDR1 is MNHNS and CDR2 is SASEGT. Trimming pared 4 bases from V and 1 base from J, leaving 10 bases between. The CDR3 sequence is CASSVKGRNTEAFF. The CDR3 nucleotides read TGTGCCAGCAGTGTAAAGGGGAGGAACACTGAAGCTTTCTTT.

By proportion, this clonotype is medium-sized. CDR3: CASTRTGLRSYEQYF. The CDR3 DNA reads TGTGCCAGCACCCGGACAGGTTTGAGGTCCTACGAGCAGTACTTC. The chain employs TRBV27 and TRBJ2-7, with TRBD1 matching 7 bases. Germline loops: CDR1 MNHEY, CDR2 SMNVEV (reference sequence). With V trimmed by 7 bases and J by 1 base, 10 bases remained unmatched. This CDR3 has 15 residues.

The rearrangement links TRBV19 to TRBJ1-5, with 7 positions matching TRBD1. V gave up 5 bases and J gave up 0 bases; unmatched junction bases: 4. There are 15 residues in the CDR3. The germline V gene has CDR1 LNHDA and CDR2 SQIVND (reference sequence). The DNA for the CDR3 is TGTGCCAGTAGTCCGGGACAGATTAGCAATCAGCCCCAGCATTTT. Protein sequence: CASSPGQISNQPQHF.

By share, this clonotype ranks as medium-sized (0.01 to 0.1%). V gene TRBV30 combines with J gene TRBJ1-6; TRBD1 agrees at 10 bases. The CDR3 runs 14 residues. Losses at the gene ends were 4 bases for V and 9 bases for J; bases not matched to a gene: 6. The germline V gene encodes CDR1 GTSNPN and CDR2 SVGIG (reference sequence). In DNA form, the CDR3 reads TGTGCCTGGAAGGGGGACAGGGGAACTTCACCCCTCCACTTT. It yields the protein CAWKGDRGTSPLHF.

Judged by abundance, this clonotype is medium-sized (0.01 to 0.1%). The chain carries TRBV19 and TRBJ2-1; D unresolved. CDR1 LNHDA and CDR2 SQIVND come from the germline V gene (reference sequence). V was pared by 6 bases and J by 9 bases, with 21 bases between. CDR3 length: 15 amino acids. CDR3 nucleotide sequence: TGTGCCAGTAGCTCCCGATCCTCAGCCGCCCTTGAGCAGTTCTTC. It specifies CASSSRSSAALEQFF.

Judged by abundance, this clonotype is medium-sized. The chain uses TRBV5-5 and TRBJ2-1; the D gene is possibly TRBD2 (6 bases). The V and J ends lost 3 bases and 4 bases respectively, with 14 bases between them. Germline V gives CDR1 SGHKS, CDR2 YYEKEE (reference sequence). This CDR3 has 15 residues. This CDR3 reads CASSWSLGTYNEQFF. In nucleotides, the CDR3 is TGTGCCAGCAGCTGGTCACTTGGGACTTACAATGAGCAGTTCTTC.

CDR3 coding DNA: TGTGCCAGCAGTGACTCGATAAACAGGGGGAAGACCGGGGAGCTGTTTTTT. This sequence encodes CASSDSINRGKTGELFF. V is TRBV6-4 and J is TRBJ2-2; the match to TRBD1 covers 8 bases. The CDR3 length is 17 residues. The V gene's germline CDR1 is MRHNA and CDR2 SNTAGT. V shed 0 bases, J shed 5 bases, and the junction held 8 bases outside the gene matches.

The chain uses TRBV7-6 and TRBJ2-7; TRBD2 aligns across 15 bases. The CDR3 consists of 16 residues. Germline lookup yields CDR1 SGHVS and CDR2 FNYEAQ. Unmatched junction bases numbered 5, after V lost 6 bases and J lost 2 bases. The DNA for the CDR3 is TGTGCCAGCAGGAAGGGACTAGCGGGAGGCACCTACGAGCAGTACTTC. Translated, it gives CASRKGLAGGTYEQYF.

This chain uses TRBV19 with TRBJ1-2, with D tentatively TRBD1 (6 bases). Germline V gene data show CDR1 as LNHDA and CDR2 as SQIVND (reference sequence). Between the trimmed V and J ends, which lost 4 bases and 6 bases, there was a span of 15 bases. The CDR3 spans 14 residues. The CDR3 loop reads CASSTGVGGHGYTF. The CDR3 DNA is TGTGCCAGTAGTACCGGAGTCGGGGGGCATGGCTACACCTTC.

This chain links TRBV6-5 with TRBJ2-5; D remains unclear. Between the trimmed V and J ends, which lost 4 bases and 3 bases, there was a span of 3 bases. This CDR3 has 11 residues. Germline V CDR1 and CDR2: MNHEY, SVGAGI. The CDR3 region is CASSLEETQYF. CDR3 in DNA: TGTGCCAGCAGTTTAGAAGAGACCCAGTACTTC.

Relative to its sample, this clonotype is medium-sized (0.01 to 0.1%). The chain carries TRBV11-3 and TRBJ2-7; D remains ambiguous. V dropped 0 bases and J dropped 2 bases, with 5 bases sitting between them. CDR1 is SGHNT and CDR2 is YENEEA in the germline V gene. The CDR3 consists of 13 residues. The CDR3 region has the DNA TGTGCCAGCAGCTTAGAGGCCACCTACGAGCAGTACTTC. Encoded protein: CASSLEATYEQYF.

V is TRBV12-3 or TRBV12-4 and J is TRBJ1-2; no clear D. This CDR3 has 14 amino acids. Trimming took 6 bases from V and 6 from J, leaving 17 bases between them. The CDR3 protein is CASSTKRALDGYTF. Written as DNA, the CDR3 is TGTGCCAGCAGCACAAAGAGGGCGTTGGATGGCTACACCTTC.

This clonotype showed up just a few times. The chain combines TRBV18 with TRBJ1-5, with 7 bases aligning to TRBD1. V dropped 3 bases and J dropped 4; count of bases not matched to a gene: 3. The germline CDR1 and CDR2 sequences are KGHSH and LQKENI. The CDR3 is 14 residues long. The CDR3 DNA follows: TGTGCCAGCTCACCTGCAGGGGGTAATCAGCCCCAGCATTTT. It is translated as CASSPAGGNQPQHF.

This clonotype is medium-sized within its sample. J is TRBJ2-3 and V is TRBV29-1; 12 bases map to TRBD2. V shed 6 bases, J shed 5 bases, and the junction held 3 bases outside the gene matches. Germline V gene data show CDR1 as SQVTM and CDR2 as ANQGSEA. CDR3 length: 13 amino acids. The CDR3 protein is CSVRLAGVDTQYF. The CDR3 coding sequence is TGCAGCGTCAGACTAGCGGGAGTAGATACGCAGTATTTT.

This clonotype is termed medium-sized. The rearrangement joins TRBV19 to TRBJ2-1, with 8 bases aligning to TRBD1. V was pared by 3 bases and J by 6 bases, with 7 bases of the junction left unmatched. The CDR3 is made up of 15 amino acids. The germline gives CDR1 LNHDA, CDR2 SQIVND (reference sequence). CDR3 bases: TGTGCCAGTAGTATGCCAGGGGGCCGGTCCAATGAGCAGTTCTTC. Protein sequence: CASSMPGGRSNEQFF.

By proportion, this clonotype is medium-sized. The chain has TRBV30 and TRBJ2-3; TRBD2 aligns across 13 bases. CDR1 GTSNPN and CDR2 SVGIG come from the germline V gene (reference sequence). Trimming removed 0 bases from V and 14 bases from J; junction bases left unmatched: 8. This CDR3 region has 14 residues. The CDR3 here is CAWSVGTSGTSGYF. Here the CDR3 DNA reads TGTGCCTGGAGTGTAGGGACTAGCGGGACCTCTGGGTATTTT.

Sample share makes this clonotype medium-sized (0.01 to 0.1%). This chain joins TRBV19 and TRBJ2-3; no reliable D call. Trimming pared 4 bases from V and 2 bases from J, leaving 16 bases between. The length of the CDR3 is 16 residues. Germline V CDR1 and CDR2: LNHDA, SQIVND (reference sequence). For the CDR3, the DNA is TGTGCCAGTAGTAGTCTGACTTCACAATCCACAGATACGCAGTATTTT. Residues: CASSSLTSQSTDTQYF.

In its sample, this clonotype was seen a few times. The chain links TRBV5-6 to TRBJ1-2; TRBD1 might be the D (5 bases). Germline CDR1 SGHDT, CDR2 YYEEEE. This CDR3 has 16 amino acids. Trimming shortened V by 3 bases and J by 8 bases, and 23 bases separated the two germline ends. The CDR3 sequence is CASSSLDSGGAGGYTF. In DNA form, the CDR3 reads TGTGCCAGCAGCTCCCTAGACTCGGGAGGGGCAGGGGGCTACACCTTC.